Below, 9 T cell receptor beta chains from the same sample are listed, as sequenced in a study of shared clonotypes between healthy human individuals. Profiling relied on immunoSEQ multiplex PCR, and the TCRdb table lists in-frame clones only, not all of them. The sample holds approximately 740,000 clones, around two thirds seen once. Sequencing input: memory CD4+ T cells sorted from blood. Subset indicated: CD45RA-negative fraction. These receptors all stem from a young woman in good health.

Comment on this clone: The identical CDR3 is also encoded by other nucleotide sequences in the sample. Here the CDR3 reads CASRRQGGTDTQYF. CDR3 nucleotides: TGTGCCAGCAGGAGACAGGGGGGCACAGATACGCAGTATTTT. This chain connects TRBV7-2 to TRBJ2-3; 9 bases map to TRBD1. V shed 6 bases and J 1 base; nucleotides not matched to a gene: 2. Germline CDR1 reads SGHTA; CDR2 reads FQGNSA. The CDR3 covers 14 residues.

The chain recombines TRBV19 with TRBJ2-7; 8 bases map to TRBD1. The germline V gene encodes CDR1 LNHDA and CDR2 SQIVND (reference sequence). This CDR3 contains 14 residues. V was pared by 5 bases and J by 3 bases, with 6 bases of the junction left unmatched. The CDR3 coding sequence is TGTGCCAGTAGTGTGACAGGGGTTAGCTACGAGCAGTACTTC. It is translated as CASSVTGVSYEQYF.

The J gene is TRBJ2-1, the V gene TRBV7-3; D call uncertain. From germline, CDR1 is SGHTA and CDR2 FQGTGA. Trimming took 2 bases from V and 7 from J, leaving 9 bases between them. The CDR3 consists of 13 residues. Written as DNA, the CDR3 is TGTGCCAGCAGCTTAGGGCCCGATAATGAGCAGTTCTTC. This gives the protein CASSLGPDNEQFF.

The V call is TRBV18, the J call TRBJ2-7, with D unclear. From germline, CDR1 is KGHSH and CDR2 LQKENI. This CDR3 region has 14 residues. The germline V and J ends were trimmed by 0 bases and 2 bases, with 8 bases remaining between them. The CDR3 sequence is CASSPPGGAYEQYF. DNA of the CDR3: TGTGCCAGCTCACCACCGGGCGGAGCCTACGAGCAGTACTTC.

The rearrangement links TRBV6-1 to TRBJ1-5, with a tentative D call TRBD1 (5 bases). CDR1 and CDR2 (germline): MNHNS, SASEGT. The ends were cut back, 6 bases at V and 1 base at J, with 7 bases in the middle. CDR3 length equals 13 residues. The CDR3 here is CASRRDSNQPQHF. The CDR3 region has the DNA TGTGCCAGCAGGAGGGACAGCAATCAGCCCCAGCATTTT.

This clone was picked up a small number of times. Within the sample, other DNA sequences also encode this same CDR3. The rearrangement links TRBV14 to TRBJ2-5; D possibly corresponds to TRBD2 (5 bases). Trimming stripped 3 bases from V and 4 bases from J, with 6 bases between. The CDR3 runs 12 residues. Germline V lookup: CDR1 SGHDN, CDR2 FVKESK. The CDR3 spells CASSQAGETQYF. In DNA form, the CDR3 reads TGTGCCAGCAGCCAGGCGGGAGAGACCCAGTACTTC.

V and J are TRBV4-2 and TRBJ2-2; 12 bases are shared with TRBD2. Germline CDR1 is LGHNA and CDR2 is YNFKEQ. V lost 2 bases and J lost 7; bases outside the gene matches: 8. The CDR3 totals 17 residues. The CDR3, as DNA: TGTGCCAGCAGCCAAAAACTAGCGGGAGGCCGAGGCGGGGAGCTGTTTTTT. It codes for CASSQKLAGGRGGELFF.

The chain links TRBV6-5 to TRBJ2-2; 8 nucleotides line up with TRBD1. CDR1 is MNHEY, CDR2 SVGAGI, per germline. This CDR3 comprises 14 residues. Trimming took 5 bases from V and 7 from J; bases not matched to a gene: 6. The CDR3 region is CASSRTGYGGELFF. CDR3 DNA sequence: TGTGCCAGCAGTCGGACAGGGTACGGCGGGGAGCTGTTTTTT.

The chain links TRBV25-1 to TRBJ2-2; D possibly matches TRBD1 or TRBD2 (6 bases each). V dropped 2 bases and J dropped 4 bases, with 11 bases sitting between them. The CDR3 is made up of 15 amino acids. Germline-derived CDR1 and CDR2 are MGHDK and SYGVNS. For the CDR3, the DNA is TGTGCCAGCAGTGAACCGGGGGCGCCCACCGGGGAGCTGTTTTTT. It specifies CASSEPGAPTGELFF.